This TCR beta chain comes out of a study of OX40 agonist ivuxolimab in advanced cancers. Study-wide background: The study treated patients with ivuxolimab, an agonistic anti-OX40 (CD134) antibody. Patients were infused with ivuxolimab every 2 weeks at 0.01 to 10 mg/kg. Hepatocellular carcinoma, melanoma, renal cell or head and neck cancer was diagnosed in the dose-escalation patients. Among those treated, three patients had partial responses, one with hepatocellular carcinoma and two with cutaneous melanoma.

V shed 1 base and J shed 7 bases, with 22 bases lying between them. This CDR3 is 17 amino acids long. The V gene's germline CDR1 is SGHAT and CDR2 FQNNGV. Profiled with immunoSEQ multiplex PCR; TCRdb holds only in-frame clones, not every one. The table has tens of thousands of clones, 80% to 90% seen once; the top ten hold less than 0.85%. This TCR was sampled from an adult with an advanced solid tumor such as melanoma, head and neck, liver or kidney cancer. The chain couples TRBV11-2 to TRBJ1-2; a possible D gene is TRBD1 (6 bases). Sequences were derived from CD4+ or CD8+ T cells sorted from blood, sampled in a trial of the OX40 agonist ivuxolimab. The CDR3 region is CASSLANPAGAGGGYTF. The CDR3 nucleotides read TGTGCCAGCAGCTTAGCGAACCCGGCGGGGGCAGGAGGTGGCTACACCTTC.